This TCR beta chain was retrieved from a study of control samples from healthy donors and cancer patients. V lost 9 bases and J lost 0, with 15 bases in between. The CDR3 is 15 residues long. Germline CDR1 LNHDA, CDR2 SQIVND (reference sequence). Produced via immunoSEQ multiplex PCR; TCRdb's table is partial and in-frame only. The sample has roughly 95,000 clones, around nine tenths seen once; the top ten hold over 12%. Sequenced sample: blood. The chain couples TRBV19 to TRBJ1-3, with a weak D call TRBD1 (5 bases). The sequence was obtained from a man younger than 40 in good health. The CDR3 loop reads CASSRGINSGNTIYF. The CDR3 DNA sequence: TGTGCCAGCAGTCGGGGGATAAACTCTGGAAACACCATATATTTT.